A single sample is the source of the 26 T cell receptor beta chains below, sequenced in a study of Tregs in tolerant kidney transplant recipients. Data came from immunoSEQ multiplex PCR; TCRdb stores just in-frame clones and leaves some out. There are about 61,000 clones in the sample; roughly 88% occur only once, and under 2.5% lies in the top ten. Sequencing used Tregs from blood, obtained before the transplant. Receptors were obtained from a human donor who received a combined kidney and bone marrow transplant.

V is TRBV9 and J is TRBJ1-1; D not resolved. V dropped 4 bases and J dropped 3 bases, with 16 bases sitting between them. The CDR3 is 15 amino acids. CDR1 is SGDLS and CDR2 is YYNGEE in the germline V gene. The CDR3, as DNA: TGTGCCAGCAGCATCCCGGTCGTGCGGGACACTGAAGCTTTCTTT. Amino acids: CASSIPVVRDTEAFF.

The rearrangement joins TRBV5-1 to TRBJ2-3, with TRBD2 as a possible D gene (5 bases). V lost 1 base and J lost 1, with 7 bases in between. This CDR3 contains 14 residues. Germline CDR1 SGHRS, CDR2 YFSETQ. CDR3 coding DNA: TGCGCCAGCAGCTTGCTCGGGGGCACAGATACGCAGTATTTT. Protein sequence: CASSLLGGTDTQYF.

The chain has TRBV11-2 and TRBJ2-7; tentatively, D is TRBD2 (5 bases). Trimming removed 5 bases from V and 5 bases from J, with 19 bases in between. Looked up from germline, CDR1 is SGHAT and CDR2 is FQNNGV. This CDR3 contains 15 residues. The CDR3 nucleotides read TGTGCCAGCAGCGGATTGGGAAAGGGTAGCGACGAGCAGTACTTC. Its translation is CASSGLGKGSDEQYF.

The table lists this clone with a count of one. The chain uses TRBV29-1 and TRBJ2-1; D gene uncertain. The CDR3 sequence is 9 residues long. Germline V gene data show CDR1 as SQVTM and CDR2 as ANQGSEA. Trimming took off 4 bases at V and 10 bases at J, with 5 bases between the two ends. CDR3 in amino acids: CSVAREQFF. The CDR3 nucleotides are TGCAGCGTTGCCAGGGAGCAGTTCTTC.

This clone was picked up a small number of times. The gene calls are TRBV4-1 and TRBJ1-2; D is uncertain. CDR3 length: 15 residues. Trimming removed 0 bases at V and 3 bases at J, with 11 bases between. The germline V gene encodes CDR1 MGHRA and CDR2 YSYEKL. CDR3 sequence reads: CASSQDKGIHYGYTF. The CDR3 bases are TGCGCCAGCAGCCAAGATAAGGGCATTCACTATGGCTACACCTTC.

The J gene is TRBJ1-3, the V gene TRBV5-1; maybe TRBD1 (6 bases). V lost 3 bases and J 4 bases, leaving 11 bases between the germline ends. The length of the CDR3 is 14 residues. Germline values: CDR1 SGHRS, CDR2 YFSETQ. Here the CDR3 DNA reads TGCGCCAGCAGCTCAGGGGAAGCGGGAAACACCATATATTTT. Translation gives CASSSGEAGNTIYF.

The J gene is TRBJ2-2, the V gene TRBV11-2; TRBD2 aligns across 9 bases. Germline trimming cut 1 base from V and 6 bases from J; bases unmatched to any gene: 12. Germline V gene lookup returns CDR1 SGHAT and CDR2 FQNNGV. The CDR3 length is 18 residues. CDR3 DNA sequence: TGTGCCAGCAGCTTAGGGAGGGGGCTAGCGGGACGAGCCGGGGAGCTGTTTTTT. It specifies CASSLGRGLAGRAGELFF.

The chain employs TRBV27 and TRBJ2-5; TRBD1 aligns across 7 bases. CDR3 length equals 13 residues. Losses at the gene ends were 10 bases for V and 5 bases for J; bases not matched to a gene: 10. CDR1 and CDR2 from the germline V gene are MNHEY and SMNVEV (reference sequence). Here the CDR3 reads CATRTGVGETQYF. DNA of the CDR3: TGTGCCACTCGAACAGGGGTAGGGGAGACCCAGTACTTC.

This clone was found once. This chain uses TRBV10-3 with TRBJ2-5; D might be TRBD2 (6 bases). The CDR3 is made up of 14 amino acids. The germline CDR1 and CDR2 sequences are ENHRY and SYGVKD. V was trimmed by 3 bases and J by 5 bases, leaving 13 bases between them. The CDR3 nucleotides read TGTGCCATCAGTGAAAGTACGGGAGACGAGACCCAGTACTTC. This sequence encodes CAISESTGDETQYF.

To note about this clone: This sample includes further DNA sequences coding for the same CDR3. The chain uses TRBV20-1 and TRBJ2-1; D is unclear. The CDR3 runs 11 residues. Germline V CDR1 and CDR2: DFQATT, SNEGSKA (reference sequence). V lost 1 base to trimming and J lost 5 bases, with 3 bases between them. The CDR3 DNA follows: TGCAGTGCTAGAGGTAACAATGAGCAGTTCTTC. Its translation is CSARGNNEQFF.

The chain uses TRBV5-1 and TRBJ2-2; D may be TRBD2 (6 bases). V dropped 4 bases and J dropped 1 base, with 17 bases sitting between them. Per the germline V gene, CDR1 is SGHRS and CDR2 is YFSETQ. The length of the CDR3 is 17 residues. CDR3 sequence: CASSPAASALNTGELFF. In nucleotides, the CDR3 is TGCGCCAGCAGCCCGGCCGCTAGCGCCTTGAACACCGGGGAGCTGTTTTTT.

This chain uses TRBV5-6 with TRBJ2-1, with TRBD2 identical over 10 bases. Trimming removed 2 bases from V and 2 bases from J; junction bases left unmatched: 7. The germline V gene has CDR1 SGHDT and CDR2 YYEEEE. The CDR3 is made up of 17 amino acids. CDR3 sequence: CASSLPPGLATYNEQFF. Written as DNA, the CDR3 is TGTGCCAGCAGCTTACCTCCGGGACTAGCGACCTACAATGAGCAGTTCTTC.

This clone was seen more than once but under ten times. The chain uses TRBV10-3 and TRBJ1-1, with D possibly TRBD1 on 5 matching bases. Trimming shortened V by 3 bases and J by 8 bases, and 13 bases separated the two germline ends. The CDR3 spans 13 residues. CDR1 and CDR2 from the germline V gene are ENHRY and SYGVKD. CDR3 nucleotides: TGTGCCATCAGTGACAGGGTTGGCTCCGAAGCTTTCTTT. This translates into CAISDRVGSEAFF.

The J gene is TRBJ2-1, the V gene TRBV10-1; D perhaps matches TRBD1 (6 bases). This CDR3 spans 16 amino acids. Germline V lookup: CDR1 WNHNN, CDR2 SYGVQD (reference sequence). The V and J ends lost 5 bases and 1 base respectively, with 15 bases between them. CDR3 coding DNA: TGCGCCAGCAGTCCCCTACAGGGCCGATCCTACAATGAGCAGTTCTTC. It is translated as CASSPLQGRSYNEQFF.

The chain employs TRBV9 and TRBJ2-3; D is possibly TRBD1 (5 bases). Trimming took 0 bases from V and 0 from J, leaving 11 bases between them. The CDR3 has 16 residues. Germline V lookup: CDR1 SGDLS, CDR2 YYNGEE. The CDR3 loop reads CASSVAGHSSTDTQYF. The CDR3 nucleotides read TGTGCCAGCAGCGTAGCTGGACACTCAAGCACAGATACGCAGTATTTT.

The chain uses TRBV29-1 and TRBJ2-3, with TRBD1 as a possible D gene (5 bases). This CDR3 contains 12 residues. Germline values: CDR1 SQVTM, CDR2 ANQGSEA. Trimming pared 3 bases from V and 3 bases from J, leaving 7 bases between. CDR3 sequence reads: CSVETDTDTQYF. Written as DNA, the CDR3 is TGCAGCGTTGAGACAGATACAGATACGCAGTATTTT.

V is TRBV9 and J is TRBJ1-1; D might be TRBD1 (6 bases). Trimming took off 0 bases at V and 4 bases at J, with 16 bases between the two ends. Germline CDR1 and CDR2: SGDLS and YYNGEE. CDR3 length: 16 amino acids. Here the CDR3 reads CASSVGASGHGTEAFF. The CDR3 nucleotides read TGTGCCAGCAGCGTAGGAGCCTCGGGACATGGCACTGAAGCTTTCTTT. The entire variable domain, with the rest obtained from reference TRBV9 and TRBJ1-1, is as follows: DSGVTQTPKHLITATGQRVTLRCSPRSGDLSVYWYQQSLDQGLQFLIQYYNGEERAKGNILERFSAQQFPDLHSELNLSSLELGDSALYFCASSVGASGHGTEAFFGQGTRLTVV.

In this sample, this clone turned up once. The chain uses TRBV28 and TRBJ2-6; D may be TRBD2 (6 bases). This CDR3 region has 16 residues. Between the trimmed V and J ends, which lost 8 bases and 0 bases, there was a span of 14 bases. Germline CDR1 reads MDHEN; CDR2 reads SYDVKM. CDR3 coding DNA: TGTGCCAGCTTTCCCCGGGGGAACTCTGGGGCCAACGTCCTGACTTTC. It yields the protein CASFPRGNSGANVLTF.

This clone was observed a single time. DNA of the CDR3: TGCGCCAGCTCGTGGGGCCTACTCGGCAATCAGCCCCAGCATTTT. Its translation: CASSWGLLGNQPQHF. This rearrangement joins TRBV5-1 to TRBJ1-5; tentative D call: TRBD1 (5 bases). Germline V gene data show CDR1 as SGHRS and CDR2 as YFSETQ. The CDR3 sequence is 15 residues long. Trimming took 7 bases from V and 2 from J, leaving 16 bases between them.

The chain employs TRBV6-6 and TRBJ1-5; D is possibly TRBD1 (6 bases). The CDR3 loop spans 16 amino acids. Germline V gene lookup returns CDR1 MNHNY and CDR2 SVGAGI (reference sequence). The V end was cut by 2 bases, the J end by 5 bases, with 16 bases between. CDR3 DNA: TGTGCCAGCAGTTACCCGAGGGCAGGGGAGGATCAGCCCCAGCATTTT. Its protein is CASSYPRAGEDQPQHF.

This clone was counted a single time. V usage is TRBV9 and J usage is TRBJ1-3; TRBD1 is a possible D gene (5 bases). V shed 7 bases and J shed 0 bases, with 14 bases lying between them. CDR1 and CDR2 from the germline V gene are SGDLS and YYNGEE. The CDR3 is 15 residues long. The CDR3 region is CASGRDPSSGNTIYF. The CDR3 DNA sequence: TGTGCCAGCGGCAGGGACCCAAGCTCTGGAAACACCATATATTTT.

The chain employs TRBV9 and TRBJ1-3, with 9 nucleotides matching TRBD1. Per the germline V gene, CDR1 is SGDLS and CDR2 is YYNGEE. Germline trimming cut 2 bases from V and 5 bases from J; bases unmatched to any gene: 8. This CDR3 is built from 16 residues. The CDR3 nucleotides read TGTGCCAGCAGCGTGACAGGGGGAGGTCTCCGAAACACCATATATTTT. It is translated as CASSVTGGGLRNTIYF.

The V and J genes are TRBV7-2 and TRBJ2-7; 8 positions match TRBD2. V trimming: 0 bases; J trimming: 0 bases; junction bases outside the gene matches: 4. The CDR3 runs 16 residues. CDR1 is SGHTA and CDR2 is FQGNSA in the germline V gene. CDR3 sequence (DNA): TGTGCCAGCAGCTTAGCGAGGCTAGCGGGCTCCTACGAGCAGTACTTC. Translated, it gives CASSLARLAGSYEQYF.

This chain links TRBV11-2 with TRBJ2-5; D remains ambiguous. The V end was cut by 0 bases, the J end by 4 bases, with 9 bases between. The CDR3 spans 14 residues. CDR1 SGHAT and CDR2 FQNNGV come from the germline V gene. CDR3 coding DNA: TGTGCCAGCAGCTTAGATCTATGGGCAGAGACCCAGTACTTC. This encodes CASSLDLWAETQYF. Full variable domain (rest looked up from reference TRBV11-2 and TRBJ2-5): EAGVAQSPRYKIIEKRQSVAFWCNPISGHATLYWYQQILGQGPKLLIQFQNNGVVDDSQLPKDRFSAERLKGVDSTLKIQPAKLEDSAVYLCASSLDLWAETQYFGPGTRLLVL.

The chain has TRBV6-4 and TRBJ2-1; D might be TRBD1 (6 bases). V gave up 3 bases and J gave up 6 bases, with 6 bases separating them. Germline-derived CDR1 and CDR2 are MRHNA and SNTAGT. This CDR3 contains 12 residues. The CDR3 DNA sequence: TGTGCCAGCAGTGAACAGGGCAATGAGCAGTTCTTC. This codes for CASSEQGNEQFF.

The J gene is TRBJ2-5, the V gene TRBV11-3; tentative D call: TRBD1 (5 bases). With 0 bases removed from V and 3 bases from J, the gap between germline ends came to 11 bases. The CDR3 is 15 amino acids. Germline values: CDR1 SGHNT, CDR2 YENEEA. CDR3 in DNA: TGTGCCAGCAGCTTAGATGGGCGCAGGGAAGAGACCCAGTACTTC. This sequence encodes CASSLDGRREETQYF.